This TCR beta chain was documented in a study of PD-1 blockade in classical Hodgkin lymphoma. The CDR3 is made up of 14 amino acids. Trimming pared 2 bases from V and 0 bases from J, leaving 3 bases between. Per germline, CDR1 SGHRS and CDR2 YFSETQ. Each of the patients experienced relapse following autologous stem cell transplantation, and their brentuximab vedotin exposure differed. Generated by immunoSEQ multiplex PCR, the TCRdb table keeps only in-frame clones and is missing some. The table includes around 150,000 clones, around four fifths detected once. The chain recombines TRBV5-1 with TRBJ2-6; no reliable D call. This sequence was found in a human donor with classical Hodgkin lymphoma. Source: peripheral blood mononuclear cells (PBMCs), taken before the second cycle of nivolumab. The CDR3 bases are TGCGCCAGCAGCTTTGCCTCTGGGGCCAACGTCCTGACTTTC. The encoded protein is CASSFASGANVLTF.